These 6 T cell receptor beta chains originate from one sample sequenced in a study of identical twins' blood T cells. MiXCR was run by TCRdb on the 5' RACE reads, yielding one entry per CDR3 protein. The sample consists of roughly 380,000 distinct CDR3 sequences, about 28% of them appearing once. Sequencing was done on a sample of PBMCs. The receptors here all came from a woman aged 18-55 years in good health.

The genes are TRBV5-8 and TRBJ1-2; D remains ambiguous. V was pared by 5 bases and J by 4 bases, with 9 bases between. Germline-derived CDR1 and CDR2 are SGHTS and YDEGEE. The CDR3 length is 12 residues. The CDR3 is CASRATFYGYTF. The CDR3 DNA reads as TGTGCCAGCAGAGCGACTTTCTATGGCTACACCTTC.

The genes are TRBV5-5 and TRBJ2-3; D is perhaps TRBD2 (6 bases). V was clipped by 0 bases and J by 2 bases, with 19 bases between them. The CDR3 is 18 residues long. Germline loops: CDR1 SGHKS, CDR2 YYEKEE (reference sequence). CDR3 nucleotide sequence: TGTGCCAGCAGCTTGGTCGGGGGAAGGGAATCTTACACAGATACGCAGTATTTT. Protein: CASSLVGGRESYTDTQYF.

The chain combines TRBV7-9 with TRBJ2-5; 7 bases are a match to TRBD2. V was pared by 1 base and J by 3 bases, with 5 bases of the junction left unmatched. The CDR3 has 15 amino acids. CDR1 and CDR2 (germline): SEHNR, FQNEAQ (reference sequence). This CDR3 reads CASSLVGTSEETQYF. In DNA form, the CDR3 reads TGTGCCAGCAGCTTAGTAGGAACTAGCGAAGAGACCCAGTACTTC.

The J gene is TRBJ2-3, the V gene TRBV6-5; D gene uncertain. Germline CDR1 is MNHEY and CDR2 is SVGAGI. Trimming cost V 0 bases and J 4 bases, with 11 bases left between them. The CDR3 is 15 residues long. DNA for the CDR3: TGTGCCAGCAGTTACTCGATGGCGCAGGCAGATACGCAGTATTTT. Residues: CASSYSMAQADTQYF.

There are a few counts of this clonotype. V gene TRBV14 combines with J gene TRBJ1-3, with D unresolved. In germline, CDR1 is SGHDN, CDR2 FVKESK. Trimming removed 0 bases from V and 1 base from J, with 10 bases in between. This CDR3 is 16 amino acids long. The CDR3 is CASSQERRSSGNTIYF. The CDR3 nucleotides are TGTGCCAGCAGCCAAGAACGTCGAAGTTCTGGAAACACCATATATTTT.

This chain joins TRBV20-1 and TRBJ2-1, with D possibly being TRBD2 (5 bases). The CDR3 sequence is 15 residues long. Germline assignment: CDR1 DFQATT and CDR2 SNEGSKA (reference sequence). Trimming removed 5 bases from V and 9 bases from J, with 23 bases in between. This CDR3 reads CSAPQVKGVVGEQFF. For the CDR3, the DNA is TGCAGTGCTCCTCAGGTGAAGGGAGTGGTGGGTGAGCAGTTCTTC.